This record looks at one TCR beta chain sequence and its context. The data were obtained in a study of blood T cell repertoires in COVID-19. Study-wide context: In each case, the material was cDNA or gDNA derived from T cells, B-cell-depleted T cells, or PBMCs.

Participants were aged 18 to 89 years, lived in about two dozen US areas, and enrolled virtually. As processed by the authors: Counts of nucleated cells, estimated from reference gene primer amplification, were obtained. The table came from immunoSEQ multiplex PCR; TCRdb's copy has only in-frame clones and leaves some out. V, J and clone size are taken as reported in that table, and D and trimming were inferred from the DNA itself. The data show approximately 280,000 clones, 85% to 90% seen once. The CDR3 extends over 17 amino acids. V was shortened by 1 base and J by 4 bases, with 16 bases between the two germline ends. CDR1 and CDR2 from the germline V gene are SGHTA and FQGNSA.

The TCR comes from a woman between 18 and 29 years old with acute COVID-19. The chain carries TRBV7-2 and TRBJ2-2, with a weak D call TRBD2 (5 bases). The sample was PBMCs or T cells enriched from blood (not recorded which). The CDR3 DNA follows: TGTGCCAGCAGCTTAGTTTCCGGACTTAGGATCACCGGGGAGCTGTTTTTT. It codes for CASSLVSGLRITGELFF.